The TCR beta chain under discussion was sequenced for a study of cytomegalovirus exposure and HLA in healthy donors. Overall study context: Both the roughly 120 validation repertoires and the approximately 700 first-cohort repertoires used the same platform, as reported by a later analysis. Study observations and caveats: Most TCR sequences were uncommon, yet certain public TCRs appeared in many donors. More than 150 TCR beta chains were listed as cytomegalovirus-associated. Reports showed the classifier diagnosing cytomegalovirus status with high specificity and sensitivity.

CDR3 length equals 16 residues. Germline V lookup: CDR1 GTSNPN, CDR2 SVGIG (reference sequence). The ends were cut back, 2 bases at V and 2 bases at J, with 15 bases in the middle. Remarks on this clone: Its target is unknown.

The repertoire was sequenced with immunoSEQ multiplex PCR; TCRdb's copy has only in-frame clones and lacks some. The data hold about 73,000 clones, with 90% to 95% observed a single time. The receptor was derived from a man between 18 and 35 years old in good health and CMV-seronegative. Specimen: PBMCs. This chain uses TRBV30 with TRBJ2-2; possible D gene TRBD2, 5 bases. Here the CDR3 reads CAWSRSTRGNTGELFF. DNA for the CDR3: TGTGCCTGGAGTAGGAGTACCCGGGGAAACACCGGGGAGCTGTTTTTT.